A single sample gave rise to the 7 T cell receptor beta chains below, sequenced in a study of shared clonotypes between healthy human individuals. Produced via immunoSEQ multiplex PCR; TCRdb's table is partial and in-frame only. This table holds under 550,000 clones, 90% to 96% found once. The sequenced material came from naive CD4+ T cells sorted from blood. The subset denotes: CD45RA+ positively selected. The receptors come from a woman aged 25 to 39 in good health.

The gene calls are TRBV2 and TRBJ1-3; D perhaps matches TRBD1 (5 bases). Germline V gives CDR1 SNHLY, CDR2 FYNNEI. Trimming cost V 6 bases and J 3 bases, with 9 bases left between them. The CDR3 length is 13 residues. CDR3 nucleotides: TGTGCCAGCAGGGGGCGCGTTGGAAACACCATATATTTT. This sequence encodes CASRGRVGNTIYF.

The rearrangement joins TRBV5-1 to TRBJ2-7; D might be TRBD1 or TRBD2, each matching 6 bases. The germline CDR1 and CDR2 sequences are SGHRS and YFSETQ. V was trimmed by 3 bases and J by 4 bases, leaving 17 bases between them. There are 15 residues in the CDR3. The chain's CDR3 is CASSSPGRGGYEQYF. In DNA, the CDR3 is TGCGCCAGCAGCTCCCCGGGACGAGGGGGGTACGAGCAGTACTTC.

With respect to this clone: Other DNA sequences in the sample encode the same CDR3. The CDR3 loop reads CASSQGGLETQYF. The CDR3 coding sequence is TGCGCCAGCAGCCAAGGAGGGCTGGAGACCCAGTACTTC. The chain couples TRBV4-1 to TRBJ2-5; the D gene is possibly TRBD2 (5 bases). Germline values: CDR1 MGHRA, CDR2 YSYEKL. Between the trimmed V and J ends, which lost 1 base and 5 bases, there was a span of 8 bases. The CDR3 covers 13 residues.

The CDR3 DNA reads as TGTGCCAGCAGTTCCCCTACGGGGGGCGTGCGGCCCCAGCATTTT. Its protein product is CASSSPTGGVRPQHF. This sequence joins TRBV28 and TRBJ1-5; TRBD1 might be the D (6 bases). The CDR3 has 15 amino acids. The ends were cut back, 4 bases at V and 9 bases at J, with 19 bases in the middle. Germline V gives CDR1 MDHEN, CDR2 SYDVKM. Using reference TRBV28 and TRBJ1-5 for the parts outside the CDR3, the full variable domain is DVKVTQSSRYLVKRTGEKVFLECVQDMDHENMFWYRQDPGLGLRLIYFSYDVKMKEKGDIPEGYSVSREKKERFSLILESASTNQTSMYLCASSSPTGGVRPQHFGDGTRLSIL.

This chain joins TRBV28 and TRBJ2-7; 10 positions agree with TRBD2. The V gene end was trimmed by 2 bases and the J gene end by 7 bases; junction bases not matched to a gene: 8. CDR1 is MDHEN and CDR2 is SYDVKM in the germline V gene. The CDR3 spans 15 residues. CDR3: CASSLMLAGAWEQYF. The CDR3 nucleotides read TGTGCCAGCAGTTTAATGCTAGCGGGAGCTTGGGAGCAGTACTTC.

The chain is built from TRBV6-5 and TRBJ2-7, with 8 bases lining up with TRBD2. With 2 bases clipped from V and 7 bases from J, the junction kept 10 bases outside the gene matches. Looked up from germline, CDR1 is MNHEY and CDR2 is SVGAGI. The CDR3 extends over 15 amino acids. DNA for the CDR3: TGTGCCAGCAGTTACGCTCCTAGCGGGCCTGGAGAGCAGTACTTC. Translation: CASSYAPSGPGEQYF.

The V gene is TRBV11-2, the J gene TRBJ1-2, with TRBD1 matching over 9 bases. This CDR3 has 16 residues. Trimming cost V 5 bases and J 2 bases; bases outside gene matches: 9. Germline CDR1 is SGHAT and CDR2 is FQNNGV. The CDR3 DNA reads as TGTGCCAGCAGCCCGTTACAGGGGGCGAGGAACTATGGCTACACCTTC. Translated, it gives CASSPLQGARNYGYTF.